These 27 T cell receptor beta chains were all obtained from the same sample, sequenced in a study of metastatic and nonmetastatic thyroid tumors (dated by TCRdb to 2019 to 2021). No treatment had been received by any patient before thyroid surgery. Receptor libraries were prepared by PCR. Sequencing instrument: Illumina HiSeq 4000. The public reads were reprocessed in TCRdb via fastp at Q25 and MiXCR, keeping in-frame beta chains. Recorded for this sample are 20,000 to 25,000 clones; around 21% of them occurred a single time. The top ten clonotypes cover approximately 30% of the sample. The sequenced sample was blood. The receptor set was obtained from a female donor with papillary thyroid cancer or a benign thyroid nodule (not recorded which). Some clones in this sample may be carry-over from other donors' samples.

This clone was counted at least ten times. The genes are TRBV4-3 and TRBJ1-4, with D maybe TRBD1 (5 bases). This CDR3 is 15 amino acids long. Germline assignment: CDR1 LGHNA and CDR2 YSLEER. Trimming removed 0 bases at V and 5 bases at J, with 10 bases between. CDR3 region: CASSQDLGQNEKLFF. CDR3 in DNA: TGCGCCAGCAGCCAAGATCTTGGACAAAATGAAAAACTGTTTTTT.

This clone was detected many times. The chain uses TRBV5-1 and TRBJ2-3; possible D gene TRBD1, 6 bases. This CDR3 has 14 amino acids. CDR1 SGHRS and CDR2 YFSETQ come from the germline V gene. V gave up 4 bases and J gave up 2 bases, with 11 bases separating them. CDR3 in amino acids: CASSQGHLTDTQYF. The DNA for the CDR3 is TGCGCCAGCAGCCAGGGACACCTCACAGATACGCAGTATTTT.

The gene calls are TRBV11-3 and TRBJ2-7, with 7 bases that match TRBD1. J lost 3 bases, V lost 2 bases, and 4 bases had no gene match. CDR1 is SGHNT and CDR2 is YENEEA in the germline V gene. The CDR3 consists of 14 residues. The CDR3 reads CASSLTGELYEQYF. The DNA of the CDR3 is TGTGCCAGCAGCTTAACAGGGGAACTCTACGAGCAGTACTTC.

This clone is deemed medium-sized. The chain is built from TRBV3-2 and TRBJ2-7. TRBV3-2 is marked as a pseudogene. The CDR3 loop spans 15 amino acids. For the CDR3, the DNA is TGTGCCAGCAGTTACGGGGTAGGAAGCGCGTTTGAGCAGTACTTC. Residues: CASSYGVGSAFEQYF.

At least ten counts were recorded for this clone. The V and J genes are TRBV9 and TRBJ1-2; weak D call: TRBD1 (5 bases). V was trimmed by 4 bases and J by 2 bases, leaving 15 bases between them. Per the germline V gene, CDR1 is SGDLS and CDR2 is YYNGEE. The CDR3 length is 15 residues. CDR3 in DNA: TGTGCCAGCAGCCCCTCCGGGGGGTGGAACTATGGCTACACCTTC. This sequence encodes CASSPSGGWNYGYTF.

In this sample, this clone turned up many times. The V and J genes are TRBV11-1 and TRBJ1-2; maybe TRBD1 (5 bases). The CDR3 runs 13 residues. Trimming stripped 3 bases from V and 2 bases from J, with 7 bases between. Per the germline V gene, CDR1 is SGHAT and CDR2 is FQDESV (reference sequence). The chain's CDR3 is CASSLGQNYGYTF. The CDR3 coding sequence is TGTGCCAGCAGCTTGGGGCAAAACTATGGCTACACCTTC.

This chain joins TRBV6-2 or TRBV6-3 and TRBJ2-2; the D call may be TRBD1 or TRBD2 (6 bases each). Trimming took off 2 bases at V and 0 bases at J, with 22 bases between the two ends. The germline CDR1 and CDR2 sequences are MNHEY and SVGEGT. This CDR3 is built from 20 residues. CDR3 nucleotide sequence: TGTGCCAGCAGTTACCGAGGGGGGTGGTATCGCGTGCCGAACACCGGGGAGCTGTTTTTT. Translation gives CASSYRGGWYRVPNTGELFF.

This clone was detected a few times. The CDR3 loop is CASRRTSGMGETQYF. The CDR3 DNA is TGTGCCAGCAGGCGGACTAGCGGGATGGGAGAGACCCAGTACTTC. This chain uses TRBV6-1 with TRBJ2-5, with 12 positions matching TRBD2. Germline trimming cut 6 bases from V and 4 bases from J; bases unmatched to any gene: 6. The CDR3 contains 15 residues. Germline V gives CDR1 MNHNS, CDR2 SASEGT.

This clone has only a few counts. At one of its ends the junction is not consistent with the germline gene, which may arise from a read error. This chain uses TRBV6-1 with TRBJ2-7; D ambiguous. Germline loops: CDR1 MNHNS, CDR2 SASEGT. The CDR3 contains 12 residues. Here the CDR3 reads CASSRYPNEHYF. The CDR3 bases are TGTGCCAGCAGTCGGTACCCCAACGAGCATTACTTC.

This clone was picked up many times. The CDR3 spells CASSFRGLESNYGYTF. The CDR3 DNA reads as TGTGCCAGCAGTTTCAGGGGGCTAGAGTCTAACTATGGCTACACCTTC. The V gene is TRBV28, the J gene TRBJ1-2, with 8 positions matching TRBD1. The germline V gene has CDR1 MDHEN and CDR2 SYDVKM. The trim removed 3 bases at V and 0 bases at J, leaving 6 bases unmatched. The CDR3 runs 16 residues.

There are many counts of this clone. The J gene is TRBJ1-5, the V gene TRBV6-1; no clear D. Germline CDR1 and CDR2: MNHNS and SASEGT. This CDR3 spans 13 amino acids. Trimming removed 2 bases from V and 6 bases from J, with 8 bases in between. CDR3: CASSEQAGQPQHF. DNA of the CDR3: TGTGCCAGCAGTGAACAGGCTGGTCAGCCCCAGCATTTT.

This clone has at least ten counts. Since the CDR3 does not end with the conserved phenylalanine or tryptophan, this likely comes from a read error. The V gene is TRBV6-6, the J gene TRBJ2-7; D may be TRBD2 (6 bases). The germline V gene encodes CDR1 MNHNY and CDR2 SVGAGI (reference sequence). The CDR3 consists of 15 residues. CDR3 in DNA: TGTGCCGGCAGTTATCAGGTGACGGGAGCGAAAGAGCAGTACTCC. This gives the protein CAGSYQVTGAKEQYS.

The sample holds a few counts of this clone. The V and J genes are TRBV20-1 and TRBJ1-6, with 7 bases that match TRBD1. The CDR3 extends over 13 amino acids. Germline V CDR1 and CDR2: DFQATT, SNEGSKA (reference sequence). Unmatched junction bases numbered 9, after V lost 5 bases and J lost 11 bases. The DNA of the CDR3 is TGCAGTGCTGAGAGACAGGGTATGACACCCCTCCACTTT. The encoded protein is CSAERQGMTPLHF.

This clone was found many times. This sequence joins TRBV20-1 and TRBJ2-7; D tentatively reads TRBD1 or TRBD2 (5 bases each). This CDR3 comprises 12 residues. Trimming left V 4 bases short and J 3 bases short, with 10 bases between. CDR1 DFQATT and CDR2 SNEGSKA come from the germline V gene (reference sequence). CDR3 in DNA: TGCAGTGCTAAGAGTGGGGGCTACGAGCAGTACTTC. It codes for CSAKSGGYEQYF.

In its sample, this clone was seen many times. V gene TRBV4-3 combines with J gene TRBJ2-1; D is unclear. Germline V CDR1 and CDR2: LGHNA, YSLEER. This CDR3 has 12 amino acids. The ends were cut back, 4 bases at V and 10 bases at J, with 11 bases in the middle. The CDR3 coding sequence is TGCGCCAGCAGCCGAGAACGAAGGGAGCAGTTCTTC. Encoded protein: CASSRERREQFF.

This clone was observed many times. The V and J genes are TRBV20-1 and TRBJ2-1; tentative D call: TRBD2 (6 bases). The CDR3 loop spans 14 amino acids. V lost 6 bases and J lost 7, with 19 bases in between. CDR1 is DFQATT and CDR2 is SNEGSKA in the germline V gene (reference sequence). The CDR3 DNA reads as TGCAGTGCCCCACTCCCGGGAGTGCGAAATGAGCAGTTCTTC. Protein sequence: CSAPLPGVRNEQFF.

The chain has TRBV10-3 and TRBJ1-2; D unresolved. Trimming left V 2 bases short and J 0 bases short, with 7 bases between. CDR1 is ENHRY, CDR2 SYGVKD, per germline. The CDR3 totals 14 residues. The CDR3 sequence: CAISERLANYGYTF. The CDR3, as DNA: TGTGCCATCAGTGAGCGATTAGCTAACTATGGCTACACCTTC.

This clone was seen ten or more times. The chain employs TRBV7-2 and TRBJ1-1; weak D call: TRBD1 (5 bases). The germline V gene encodes CDR1 SGHTA and CDR2 FQGNSA. The length of the CDR3 is 14 residues. The V and J ends lost 1 base and 5 bases respectively, with 11 bases between them. DNA for the CDR3: TGTGCCAGCAGCTTAGGAGGGGCGTGGACTGAAGCTTTCTTT. Its translation: CASSLGGAWTEAFF.

In regard to this clone: One end of the junction varies from germline; a read error may be responsible. This rearrangement joins TRBV29-1 to TRBJ2-7; D gene unclear. There are 11 residues in the CDR3. The germline gives CDR1 SQVTM, CDR2 ANQGSEA. The DNA for the CDR3 is TGCAGTGTTGGGCAGATTTACGATCAGTACTTC. Translated, it gives CSVGQIYDQYF.

This chain connects TRBV4-1 to TRBJ2-1; possible D gene TRBD2, 5 bases. The V end lost 0 bases, the J end lost 5 bases, and 11 bases lay between the germline ends. This CDR3 comprises 15 residues. Germline CDR1 and CDR2: MGHRA and YSYEKL. CDR3 coding DNA: TGCGCCAGCAGCCAAGAGCTAGCCCCTAACAATGAGCAGTTCTTC. The encoded protein is CASSQELAPNNEQFF.

The V gene is TRBV18, the J gene TRBJ2-7, with TRBD1 identical over 10 bases. V lost 3 bases, J lost 1 base, and 6 bases stayed unmatched. CDR3 length equals 16 residues. In germline, CDR1 is KGHSH, CDR2 LQKENI. This CDR3 is CASSPTKGQGSYEQYF. The CDR3 DNA reads as TGTGCCAGCTCACCCACCAAGGGACAGGGGTCCTACGAGCAGTACTTC.

This clone was counted many times. The same CDR3 can be traced to other DNA sequences in this sample. This chain connects TRBV6-4 to TRBJ2-3, with TRBD2 matching over 9 bases. This CDR3 comprises 16 residues. From germline, CDR1 is MRHNA and CDR2 SNTAGT. V was pared by 3 bases and J by 3 bases, with 7 bases of the junction left unmatched. Here the CDR3 DNA reads TGTGCCAGCAGTGAAGCGGGAGGATCTAGTACAGATACGCAGTATTTT. It encodes CASSEAGGSSTDTQYF.

The V call is TRBV5-1, the J call TRBJ2-2; the match to TRBD1 covers 10 bases. Germline lookup yields CDR1 SGHRS and CDR2 YFSETQ. This CDR3 is 16 amino acids long. The V segment lost 0 bases and the J segment 5 bases; nucleotides outside the gene matches: 4. For the CDR3, the DNA is TGCGCCAGCAGCTTGGCCGGGACAGGGGAAACCGGGGAGCTGTTTTTT. This encodes CASSLAGTGETGELFF.

Regarding this clone: Other DNA sequences from this sample encode an identical CDR3 as well. The genes are TRBV20-1 and TRBJ2-3; the match to TRBD1 covers 7 bases. The V and J ends lost 6 bases and 6 bases, in that order; junction bases with no gene match: 18. CDR3 size: 16 residues. Germline loops: CDR1 DFQATT, CDR2 SNEGSKA (reference sequence). The CDR3 protein is CSAQGPGPKVKDTQYF. The CDR3 DNA follows: TGCAGTGCACAGGGGCCGGGACCTAAGGTTAAGGATACGCAGTATTTT.

This clone has a count of ten or more. J is TRBJ1-1 and V is TRBV20-1; possible D gene TRBD1, 6 bases. Trimming stripped 2 bases from V and 6 bases from J, with 13 bases between. CDR3 length: 13 amino acids. CDR1 and CDR2 from the germline V gene are DFQATT and SNEGSKA (reference sequence). The CDR3 loop is CSARPQGSPEAFF. The CDR3 coding sequence is TGCAGTGCTAGACCACAGGGCAGTCCTGAAGCTTTCTTT.

About this clone itself: A much larger clone sits a single nucleotide away, making a read error possible. The CDR3 loop is CSAAWGEEQYF. CDR3 in DNA: TGCAGTGCTGCGTGGGGGGAGGAGCAGTACTTC. V is TRBV20-1 and J is TRBJ2-7; D is perhaps TRBD2 (6 bases). This CDR3 has 11 residues. Trimming stripped 5 bases from V and 7 bases from J, with 12 bases between. Germline CDR1 is DFQATT and CDR2 is SNEGSKA (reference sequence).

The V gene is TRBV18, the J gene TRBJ1-1; no reliable D call. Looked up from germline, CDR1 is KGHSH and CDR2 is LQKENI. The CDR3 contains 11 residues. Trimming stripped 3 bases from V and 4 bases from J, with 3 bases between. The CDR3 region is CASSPATEAFF. The CDR3 region has the DNA TGTGCCAGCTCACCGGCCACTGAAGCTTTCTTT.